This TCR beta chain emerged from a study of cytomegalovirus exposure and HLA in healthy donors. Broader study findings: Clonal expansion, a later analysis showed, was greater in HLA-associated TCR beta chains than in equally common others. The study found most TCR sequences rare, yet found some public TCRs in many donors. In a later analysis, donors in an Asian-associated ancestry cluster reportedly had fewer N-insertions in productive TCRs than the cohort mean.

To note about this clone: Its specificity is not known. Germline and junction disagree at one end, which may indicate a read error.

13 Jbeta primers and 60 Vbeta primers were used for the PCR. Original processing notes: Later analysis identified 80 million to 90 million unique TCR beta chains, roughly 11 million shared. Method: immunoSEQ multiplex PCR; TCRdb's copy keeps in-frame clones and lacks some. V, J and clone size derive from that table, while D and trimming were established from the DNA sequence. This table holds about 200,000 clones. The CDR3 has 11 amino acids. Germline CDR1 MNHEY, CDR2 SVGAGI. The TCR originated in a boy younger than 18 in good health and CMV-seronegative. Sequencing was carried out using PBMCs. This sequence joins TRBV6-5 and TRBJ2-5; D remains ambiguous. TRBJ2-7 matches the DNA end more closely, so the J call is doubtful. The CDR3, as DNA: TGTGCCAGCAGTAACTCCTACGAGCAGTACTTC. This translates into CASSNSYEQYF.